The clone carrying this T cell receptor (beta chain) has at least ten counts. Its antigen is currently unknown. This specimen comes from a study of T-cell reconstitution after alpha-beta-depleted transplantation in children. Germline CDR1 is SGHRS and CDR2 is YFSETQ. The CDR3 totals 13 residues. Trimming shortened V by 6 bases and J by 5 bases, and 12 bases separated the two germline ends. Study-level results: Some patients owed their high day-60 TCRbeta diversity to surviving recipient T cells and thymic progenitors. Approximately two months post-transplant, alpha-beta T cells reportedly originated from several hundred expanded graft clones.

It was with unique molecular identifiers that the TCRbeta library was prepared. TCRdb processed the PCR reads anew with MiXCR; each CDR3 protein has one entry. Here the sample spans roughly 350,000 distinct CDR3 sequences, roughly 15% being singletons. The sequencing here drew on PBMCs, mostly from graft donor cells, taken 360 days after TCRalphabeta/CD19-depleted stem cell transplant. The receptor was derived from a male patient between 2 and 15 years old who had a stem cell transplant for acute lymphoblastic leukemia, so the T cells may come from the graft donor. V and J are TRBV5-1 and TRBJ2-1, with D possibly being TRBD2 (6 bases). Written as DNA, the CDR3 is TGCGCCAGCACATGGGGCGGGAACAATGAGCAGTTCTTC. Protein product: CASTWGGNNEQFF.